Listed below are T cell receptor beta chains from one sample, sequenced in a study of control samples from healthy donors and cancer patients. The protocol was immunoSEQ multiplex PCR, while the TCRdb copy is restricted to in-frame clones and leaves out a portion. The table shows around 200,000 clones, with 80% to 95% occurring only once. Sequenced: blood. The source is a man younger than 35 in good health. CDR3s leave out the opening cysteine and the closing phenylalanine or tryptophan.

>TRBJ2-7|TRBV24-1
ATSDAGLAGAAYEQY
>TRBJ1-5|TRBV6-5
ASRPNWGNQPQH
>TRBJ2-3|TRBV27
ASSFRRDRGTDTQY
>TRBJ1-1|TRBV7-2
ASSLIGWGTEAF
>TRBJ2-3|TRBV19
ASSIESSLQY
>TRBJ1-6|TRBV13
ASSLIDSPLH
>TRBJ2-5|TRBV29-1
SVRGETQY
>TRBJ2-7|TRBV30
AWNPDRAYEQY
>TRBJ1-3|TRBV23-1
ASNTRDRGFGNTIY
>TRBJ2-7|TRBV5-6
ASSLYEEQY
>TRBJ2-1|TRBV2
ASSHLYYNEQF
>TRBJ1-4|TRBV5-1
ASSLTTPNEKLF
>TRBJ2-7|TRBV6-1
ASSASASGGLRDEQY
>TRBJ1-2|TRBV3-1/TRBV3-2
ASSGGQGDYGYT
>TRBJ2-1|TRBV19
ASSPDDSFSSYNEQF
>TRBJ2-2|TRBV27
ASKPGLVDYGELF
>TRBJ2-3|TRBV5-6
ASSLFLRGAPSTDTQY
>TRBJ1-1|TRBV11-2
ASSLKGGDGTEAF
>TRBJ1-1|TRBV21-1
ASSKRWPGRPEAF
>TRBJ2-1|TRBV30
AWSVLGGSGGF
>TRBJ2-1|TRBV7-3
ASSLVEGHHNEQF
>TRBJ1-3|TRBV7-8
ASKRQGASGNTIY
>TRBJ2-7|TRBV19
ASSKDSYEQY
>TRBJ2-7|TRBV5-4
ASSFDRGSDEQY
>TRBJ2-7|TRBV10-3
AISEGRGTSYEQY
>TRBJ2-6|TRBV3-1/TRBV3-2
ASSPRTAGANVLT
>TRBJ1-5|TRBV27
ASSYRQGQPQH
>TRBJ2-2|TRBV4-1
ASSRPVPTGELF
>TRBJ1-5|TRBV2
ASRAGRSNQPQH
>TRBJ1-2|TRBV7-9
ASSLKGGGYGYT
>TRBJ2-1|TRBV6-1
ASSEALRGLYNEQF